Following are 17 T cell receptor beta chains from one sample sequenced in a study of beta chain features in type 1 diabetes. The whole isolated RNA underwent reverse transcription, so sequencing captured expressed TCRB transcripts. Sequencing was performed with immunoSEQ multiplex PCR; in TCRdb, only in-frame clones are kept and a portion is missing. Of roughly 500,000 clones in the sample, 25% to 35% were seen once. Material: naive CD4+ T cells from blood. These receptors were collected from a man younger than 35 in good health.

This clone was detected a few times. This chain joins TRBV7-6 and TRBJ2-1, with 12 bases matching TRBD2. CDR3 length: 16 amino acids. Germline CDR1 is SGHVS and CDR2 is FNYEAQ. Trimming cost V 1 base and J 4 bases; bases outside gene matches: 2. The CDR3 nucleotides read TGTGCCAGCAGCTTAGATCTAGCGGGAGGGTACAATGAGCAGTTCTTC. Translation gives CASSLDLAGGYNEQFF.

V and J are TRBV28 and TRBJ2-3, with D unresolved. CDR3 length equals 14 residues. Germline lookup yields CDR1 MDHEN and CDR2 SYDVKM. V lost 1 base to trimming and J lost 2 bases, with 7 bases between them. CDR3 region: CASSLYVNTDTQYF. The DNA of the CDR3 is TGTGCCAGCAGTTTATACGTCAACACAGATACGCAGTATTTT.

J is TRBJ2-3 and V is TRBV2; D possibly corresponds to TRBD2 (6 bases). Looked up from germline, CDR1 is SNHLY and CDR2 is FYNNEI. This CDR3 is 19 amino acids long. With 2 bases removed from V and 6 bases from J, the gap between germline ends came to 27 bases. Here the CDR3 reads CASSEPGQRAGIFSDTQYF. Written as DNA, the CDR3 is TGTGCCAGCAGTGAACCGGGGCAGAGGGCGGGGATCTTCAGCGATACGCAGTATTTT.

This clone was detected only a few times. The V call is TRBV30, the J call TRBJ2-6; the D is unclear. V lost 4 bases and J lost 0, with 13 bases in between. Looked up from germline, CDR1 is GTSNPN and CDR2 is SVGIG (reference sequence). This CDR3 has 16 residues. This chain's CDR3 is CAWTAPRASGANVLTF. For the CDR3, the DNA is TGTGCCTGGACGGCCCCAAGGGCCTCTGGGGCCAACGTCCTGACTTTC. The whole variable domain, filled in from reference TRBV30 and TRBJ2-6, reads SQTIHQWPATLVQPVGSPLSLECTVEGTSNPNLYWYRQAAGRGLQLLFYSVGIGQISSEVPQNLSASRPQDRQFILSSKKLLLSDSGFYLCAWTAPRASGANVLTFGAGSRLTVL.

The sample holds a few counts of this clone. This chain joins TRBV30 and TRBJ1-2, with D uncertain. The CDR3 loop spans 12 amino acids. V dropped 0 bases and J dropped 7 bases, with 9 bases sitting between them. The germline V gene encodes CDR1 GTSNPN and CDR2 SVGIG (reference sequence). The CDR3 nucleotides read TGTGCCTGGAGTGTATCTTGGAGTGGCTACACCTTC. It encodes CAWSVSWSGYTF. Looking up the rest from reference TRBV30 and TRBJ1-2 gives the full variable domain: SQTIHQWPATLVQPVGSPLSLECTVEGTSNPNLYWYRQAAGRGLQLLFYSVGIGQISSEVPQNLSASRPQDRQFILSSKKLLLSDSGFYLCAWSVSWSGYTFGSGTRLTVV.

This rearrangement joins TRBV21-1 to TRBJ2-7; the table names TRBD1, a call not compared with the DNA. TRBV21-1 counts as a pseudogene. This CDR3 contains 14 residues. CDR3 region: CASSKEQECYEQYF. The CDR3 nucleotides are TGTGCCAGCAGCAAAGAACAGGAGTGCTACGAGCAGTACTTC.

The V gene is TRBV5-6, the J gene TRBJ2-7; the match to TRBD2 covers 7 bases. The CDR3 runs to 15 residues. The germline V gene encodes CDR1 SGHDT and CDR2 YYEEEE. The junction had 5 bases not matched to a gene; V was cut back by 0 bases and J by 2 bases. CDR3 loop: CASSLVPGRAYEQYF. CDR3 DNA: TGTGCCAGCAGCTTGGTCCCGGGGAGGGCCTACGAGCAGTACTTC.

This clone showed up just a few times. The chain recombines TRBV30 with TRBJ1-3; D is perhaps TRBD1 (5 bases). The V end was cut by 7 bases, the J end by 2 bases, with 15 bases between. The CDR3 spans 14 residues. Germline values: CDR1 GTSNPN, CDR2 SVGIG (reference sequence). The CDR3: CASNQGRPGNTIYF. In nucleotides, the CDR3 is TGTGCCTCTAATCAGGGCAGGCCTGGAAACACCATATATTTT.

Written as DNA, the CDR3 is TGCGCCAGCAGCCCAGGAGCTTTCTTT. Translated, it gives CASSPGAFF. The V gene is TRBV23-1, the J gene TRBJ1-1, with D unresolved. Being an ORF, TRBV23-1 has a function that is uncertain. The CDR3 has 9 amino acids. V lost 6 bases and J 10 bases, leaving 6 bases between the germline ends.

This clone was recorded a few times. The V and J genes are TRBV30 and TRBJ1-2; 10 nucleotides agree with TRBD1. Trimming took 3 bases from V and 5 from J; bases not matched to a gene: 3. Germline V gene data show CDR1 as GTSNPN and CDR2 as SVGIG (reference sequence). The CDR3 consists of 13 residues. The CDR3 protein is CAWSGTGEYGYTF. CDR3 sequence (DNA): TGTGCCTGGAGCGGGACAGGGGAATATGGCTACACCTTC.

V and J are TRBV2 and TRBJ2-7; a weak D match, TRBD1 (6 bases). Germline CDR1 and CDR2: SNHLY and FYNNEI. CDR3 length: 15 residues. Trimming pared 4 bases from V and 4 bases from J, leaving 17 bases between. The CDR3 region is CASSADRTLRYEQYF. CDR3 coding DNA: TGTGCCAGCAGTGCTGACAGGACCCTTCGGTACGAGCAGTACTTC.

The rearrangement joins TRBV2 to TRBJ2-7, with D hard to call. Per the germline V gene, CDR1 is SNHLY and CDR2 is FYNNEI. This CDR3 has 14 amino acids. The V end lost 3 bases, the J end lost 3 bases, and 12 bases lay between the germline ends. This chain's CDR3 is CASSEGKGVYEQYF. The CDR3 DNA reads TGTGCCAGCAGTGAGGGAAAGGGTGTCTACGAGCAGTACTTC.

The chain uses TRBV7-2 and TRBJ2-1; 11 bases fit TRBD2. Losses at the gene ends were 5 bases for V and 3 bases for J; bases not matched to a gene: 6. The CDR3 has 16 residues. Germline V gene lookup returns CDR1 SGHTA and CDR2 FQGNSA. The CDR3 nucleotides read TGTGCCAGCAGCCGCAGACTAGCGGGAAACTACAATGAGCAGTTCTTC. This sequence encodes CASSRRLAGNYNEQFF.

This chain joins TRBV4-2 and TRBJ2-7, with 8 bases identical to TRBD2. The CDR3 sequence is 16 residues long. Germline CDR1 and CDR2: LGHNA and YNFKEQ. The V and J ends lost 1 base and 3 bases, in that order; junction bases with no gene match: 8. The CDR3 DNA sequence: TGTGCCAGCAGCCAAGGACTCGGGCGGGAGGTCTACGAGCAGTACTTC. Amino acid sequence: CASSQGLGREVYEQYF.

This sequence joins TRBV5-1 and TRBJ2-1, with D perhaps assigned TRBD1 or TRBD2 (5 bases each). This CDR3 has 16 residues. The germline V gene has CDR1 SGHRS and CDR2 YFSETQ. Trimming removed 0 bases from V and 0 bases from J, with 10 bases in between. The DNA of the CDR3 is TGCGCCAGCAGCTTGGCGGGGCCCAGCTCCTACAATGAGCAGTTCTTC. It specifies CASSLAGPSSYNEQFF.

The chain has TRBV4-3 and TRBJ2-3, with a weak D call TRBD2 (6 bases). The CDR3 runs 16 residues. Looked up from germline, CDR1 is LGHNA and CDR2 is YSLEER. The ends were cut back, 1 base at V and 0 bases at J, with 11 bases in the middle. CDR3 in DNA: TGCGCCAGCAGCCAAGGACCGGCGGGGAGCACAGATACGCAGTATTTT. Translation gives CASSQGPAGSTDTQYF.

The CDR3 protein is CASSIGTSRETQYF. DNA of the CDR3: TGTGCCAGCAGCATAGGGACTAGCAGGGAGACCCAGTACTTC. The chain is built from TRBV21-1 and TRBJ2-5; the table's TRBD2 call for D was not verified on the DNA. TRBV21-1 is classified as a pseudogene. The CDR3 runs 14 residues.